The entry below gives a single T cell receptor (beta chain) sequence along with its context. The source of the sample is a study of blood T cell repertoires in COVID-19. As for the study in general: The study drew acute and convalescent COVID-19 samples from the United States, Italy and Spain.

Assay: immunoSEQ multiplex PCR; the TCRdb copy retains only in-frame clones and omits some. The data show 300,000 to 450,000 clones, 87% seen once. CDR1 is SGHRS and CDR2 is YFSETQ in the germline V gene. This CDR3 contains 14 residues. The V segment lost 7 bases and the J segment 5 bases; nucleotides outside the gene matches: 8. Cohorts were based on clinical histories the participants reported. Recovered status in Cohort 3 required two negative PCRs, clearance, or symptom resolution. The clonotype originates from a woman between 25 and 40 years old who had recovered from COVID-19. Sequencing was done on a sample of PBMCs or T cells enriched from blood (not recorded which). V usage is TRBV5-1 and J usage is TRBJ2-7; 11 nucleotides agree with TRBD1. Written as DNA, the CDR3 is TGCGCCAGCCGCAGGGGGACAGGGGGTGACGAGCAGTACTTC. Its protein is CASRRGTGGDEQYF.